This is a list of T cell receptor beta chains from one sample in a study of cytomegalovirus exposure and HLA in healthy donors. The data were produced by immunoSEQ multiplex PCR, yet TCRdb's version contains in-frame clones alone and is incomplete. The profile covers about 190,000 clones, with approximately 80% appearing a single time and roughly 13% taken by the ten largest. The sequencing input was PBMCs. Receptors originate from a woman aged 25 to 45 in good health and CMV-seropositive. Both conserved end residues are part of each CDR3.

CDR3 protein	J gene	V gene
CAISESSGSPREAFF	TRBJ1-1	TRBV10-3
CASRSWGGGDTEAFF	TRBJ1-1	TRBV11-2
CATSRDPGYNEKLFF	TRBJ1-4	TRBV15
CASSQTGGSYEQYF	TRBJ2-7	TRBV5-1
CASTGSSYEQYF	NA	TRBV6-6
CASSPTTSGTGNEQFF	TRBJ2-1	TRBV4-1
CASSLDRGLDGYTF	TRBJ1-2	TRBV5-1
CASSGGLAGGWGTGELFF	TRBJ2-2	TRBV27
CASSFDPAGGTEAFF	TRBJ1-1	TRBV5-4
CASSPGGTSSYEQYF	TRBJ2-7	TRBV28
CASTSGAAGGGEQYF	NA	TRBV2
CASSLGSLNTDTQYF	TRBJ2-3	TRBV7-3
CASSLDGQGMEKLFF	TRBJ1-4	TRBV5-1
CASSRAGGWGYTF	TRBJ1-2	TRBV5-1
CASSWGAGRARNEQFF	TRBJ2-1	TRBV27
CAWSFTQGRMNEQFF	TRBJ2-1	TRBV30
CASSQEGLGGGSVEQYF	TRBJ2-7	TRBV4-1
CASSYGRGGTEAFF	TRBJ1-1	TRBV6-5
CASSSLLTGRHEQYF	TRBJ2-7	TRBV27
CASSSPGTATPGDTQYF	TRBJ2-3	TRBV19
CAWSVSGADTEAFF	TRBJ1-1	TRBV30
CASSSRGTAYSNQPQHF	TRBJ1-5	TRBV27
CASTQLAGGGDTQYF	TRBJ2-3	TRBV6-6
CASQFGGGETQYF	TRBJ2-5	TRBV11-2
CASQEGIADTQYF	TRBJ2-3	TRBV30
CAWNRGPDTEAFF	TRBJ1-1	TRBV30
CASSLHQGLARYEQYF	NA	TRBV28
CASHPGGTTNTGELFF	TRBJ2-2	TRBV27
CASSFYRAGNIQYF	TRBJ2-4	TRBV28
CASSTWTGGARGGYTF	TRBJ1-2	TRBV5-4
CASSISLLAGGYNEQFF	TRBJ2-1	TRBV19
CASVAGAYSYNEQFF	TRBJ2-1	TRBV11-2
CASSPSGSPYEQYF	TRBJ2-7	TRBV7-2
CASSEEDREVPGELFF	TRBJ2-2	TRBV2
CASSLSPGALGNQPQHF	TRBJ1-5	TRBV28
CASRRRRGTGELFF	TRBJ2-2	TRBV6-5
CASSPAGSGNTIYF	TRBJ1-3	TRBV7-2
CASSLVRGGAFF	TRBJ1-1	TRBV5-6
CASKATGVGFSNEQFF	TRBJ2-1	TRBV5-4
CASSSGGMKFF	TRBJ2-1	TRBV19
CASSQDSRVEQYF	TRBJ2-7	TRBV4-1
CASSSLRGEQFF	TRBJ2-1	TRBV5-1
CASSLSRDIQPQHF	TRBJ1-5	TRBV5-6
CASSLSPTGGNYEQYF	TRBJ2-7	TRBV27
CASSLAQGGHSPLHF	TRBJ1-6	TRBV5-1
CASSQDGLAGGPPFF	TRBJ2-1	TRBV4-2
CAWNRLTDTQYF	TRBJ2-3	TRBV30
CASSQAGGYQETQYF	TRBJ2-5	TRBV4-2
CASSWTIPSTNEKLFF	TRBJ1-4	TRBV6-5
CASSEGGGVGETQYF	TRBJ2-5	TRBV10-2
CASSFAGGLNEQFF	TRBJ2-1	TRBV27